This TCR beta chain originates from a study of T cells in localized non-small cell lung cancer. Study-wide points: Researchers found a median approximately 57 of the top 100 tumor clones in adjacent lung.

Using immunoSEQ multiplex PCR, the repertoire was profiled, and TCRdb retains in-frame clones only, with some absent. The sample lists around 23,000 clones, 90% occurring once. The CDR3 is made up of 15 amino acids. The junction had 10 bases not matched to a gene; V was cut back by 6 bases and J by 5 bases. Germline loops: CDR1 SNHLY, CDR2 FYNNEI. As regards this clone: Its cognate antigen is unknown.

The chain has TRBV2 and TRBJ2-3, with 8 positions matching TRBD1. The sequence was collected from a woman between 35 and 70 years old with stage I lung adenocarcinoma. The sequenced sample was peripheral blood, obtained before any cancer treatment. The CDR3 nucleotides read TGTGCCAGCAGCTTTGACAGGGGAGGTAAAGATACGCAGTATTTT. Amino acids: CASSFDRGGKDTQYF.